This T cell receptor (beta chain) originates from a study of blood T cells in healthy people across ages. Findings and caveats of the study: Estimates of total diversity, which came from one million sequenced T cells, were considered to be underestimates.

V lost 2 bases and J 10 bases, leaving 15 bases between the germline ends. Germline values: CDR1 MNHEY, CDR2 SMNVEV (reference sequence). The CDR3 loop spans 13 amino acids. All donors came from Russia, were Caucasian and healthy, and spanned ages about 6 to 100. With regard to this clonotype: Its matching antigen is unknown.

For the second PCR, which ran for roughly 6 to 12 cycles, a sample-barcoded 5' primer and a J-beta primer mix were used. Carrying 12 random nucleotides, a template-switch adaptor labeled each individual cDNA molecule. TCRdb reprocessed the 5' RACE reads with MiXCR, giving one entry per CDR3 protein. The repertoire includes approximately 600,000 distinct CDR3 sequences, around three fifths of them detected once, and roughly 34% sits in the top ten. The sequence derives from a man aged 55 to 70 in good health. The chain uses TRBV27 and TRBJ2-7; D gene unclear. Sequenced material: blood. CDR3 coding DNA: TGTGCCAGCAGTTTAAATTGGGCCGGAACCCAGTACTTC. It specifies CASSLNWAGTQYF.